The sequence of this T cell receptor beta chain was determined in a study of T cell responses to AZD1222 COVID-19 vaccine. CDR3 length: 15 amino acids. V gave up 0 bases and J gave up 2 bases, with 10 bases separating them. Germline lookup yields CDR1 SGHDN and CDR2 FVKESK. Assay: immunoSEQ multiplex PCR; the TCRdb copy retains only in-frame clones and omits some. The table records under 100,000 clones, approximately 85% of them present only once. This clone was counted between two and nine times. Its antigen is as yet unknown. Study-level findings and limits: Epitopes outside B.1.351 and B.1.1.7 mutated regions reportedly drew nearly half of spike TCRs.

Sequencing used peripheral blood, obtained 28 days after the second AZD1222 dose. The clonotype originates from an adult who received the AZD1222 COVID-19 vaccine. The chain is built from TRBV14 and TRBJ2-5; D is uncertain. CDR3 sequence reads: CASSQDRGFQETQYF. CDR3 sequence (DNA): TGTGCCAGCAGCCAAGATAGAGGATTTCAAGAGACCCAGTACTTC.